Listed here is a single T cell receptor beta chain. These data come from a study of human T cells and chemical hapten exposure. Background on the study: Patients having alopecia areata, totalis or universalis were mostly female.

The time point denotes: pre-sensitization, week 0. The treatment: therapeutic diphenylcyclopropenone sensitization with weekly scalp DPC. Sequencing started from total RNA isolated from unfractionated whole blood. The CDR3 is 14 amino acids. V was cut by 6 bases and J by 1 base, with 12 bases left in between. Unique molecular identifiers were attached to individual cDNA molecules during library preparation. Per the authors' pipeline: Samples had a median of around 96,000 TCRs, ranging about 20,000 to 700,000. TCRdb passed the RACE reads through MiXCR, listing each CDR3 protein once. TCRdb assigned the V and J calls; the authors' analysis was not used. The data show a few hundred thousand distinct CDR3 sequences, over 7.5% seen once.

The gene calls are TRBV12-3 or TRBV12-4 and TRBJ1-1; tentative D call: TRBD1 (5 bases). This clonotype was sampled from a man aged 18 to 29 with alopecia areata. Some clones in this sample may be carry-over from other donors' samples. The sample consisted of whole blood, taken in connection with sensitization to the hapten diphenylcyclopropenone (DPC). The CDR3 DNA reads TGTGCCAGCAGCCCGGGACCGTCGAACACTGAAGCTTTCTTT. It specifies CASSPGPSNTEAFF.